The 9 T cell receptor beta chains in this list originate from one sample, sequenced in a study of cytomegalovirus exposure and HLA in healthy donors. Sequencing was performed with immunoSEQ multiplex PCR; in TCRdb, only in-frame clones are kept and a portion is missing. The data hold some 110,000 clones, with roughly nine tenths observed a single time. Sequencing was performed on PBMCs. The receptors were gathered from a man between 18 and 35 years old in good health and CMV-seropositive.

This clone was seen only once. J is TRBJ2-7 and V is TRBV13; tentatively, D is TRBD2 (6 bases). This CDR3 has 16 residues. The germline gives CDR1 PRHDT, CDR2 FYEKMQ (reference sequence). Trimming pared 1 base from V and 4 bases from J, leaving 17 bases between. The CDR3: CASSLETAGSPYEQYF. CDR3 DNA sequence: TGTGCCAGCAGCTTAGAGACAGCGGGTTCTCCATACGAGCAGTACTTC. Together with reference TRBV13 and TRBJ2-7, the CDR3 gives the full variable domain: AAGVIQSPRHLIKEKRETATLKCYPIPRHDTVYWYQQGPGQDPQFLISFYEKMQSDKGSIPDRFSAQQFSDYHSELNMSSLELGDSALYFCASSLETAGSPYEQYFGPGTRLTVT.

The chain links TRBV27 to TRBJ2-1, with a tentative D call TRBD2 (5 bases). In germline, CDR1 is MNHEY, CDR2 SMNVEV (reference sequence). V was shortened by 6 bases and J by 9 bases, with 12 bases between the two germline ends. The CDR3 has 12 residues. Here the CDR3 DNA reads TGTGCCAGCAGGACCGGGGTGGGTGAGCAGTTCTTC. The encoded protein is CASRTGVGEQFF.

V usage is TRBV7-9 and J usage is TRBJ2-7; possible D gene TRBD1, 5 bases. The germline gives CDR1 SEHNR, CDR2 FQNEAQ (reference sequence). V was pared by 5 bases and J by 3 bases, with 14 bases between. The length of the CDR3 is 14 residues. The CDR3 bases are TGTGCCAGCAGCCAGGGTTTTGTCGACTACGAGCAGTACTTC. Protein: CASSQGFVDYEQYF.

The chain uses TRBV27 and TRBJ2-5; 10 nucleotides line up with TRBD1. The CDR3 is 16 residues long. Germline CDR1 reads MNHEY; CDR2 reads SMNVEV (reference sequence). With 4 bases clipped from V and 7 bases from J, the junction kept 12 bases outside the gene matches. CDR3 sequence reads: CASSSGPGQGLRTQYF. CDR3 sequence (DNA): TGTGCCAGCAGTTCCGGCCCGGGACAGGGGTTAAGGACCCAGTACTTC.

The chain is built from TRBV11-2 and TRBJ2-7; D is unresolved. Between the trimmed V and J ends, which lost 5 bases and 3 bases, there was a span of 11 bases. The CDR3 has 13 residues. Germline V CDR1 and CDR2: SGHAT, FQNNGV. The CDR3 DNA sequence: TGTGCCAGCAGCCCCTCTGGGCTCTACGAGCAGTACTTC. It is translated as CASSPSGLYEQYF. Supplemented by reference TRBV11-2 and TRBJ2-7, the full variable domain reads EAGVAQSPRYKIIEKRQSVAFWCNPISGHATLYWYQQILGQGPKLLIQFQNNGVVDDSQLPKDRFSAERLKGVDSTLKIQPAKLEDSAVYLCASSPSGLYEQYFGPGTRLTVT.

The chain recombines TRBV7-9 with TRBJ1-1, with D possibly matching TRBD1 (6 bases). The CDR3 is 14 residues long. The ends were cut back, 5 bases at V and 8 bases at J, with 18 bases in the middle. Germline V CDR1 and CDR2: SEHNR, FQNEAQ (reference sequence). CDR3 nucleotides: TGTGCCAGCAGCCTAACAGGGACCGACCTAGAAGCTTTCTTT. It encodes CASSLTGTDLEAFF.

J is TRBJ2-1 and V is TRBV5-1; no reliable D call. This CDR3 is built from 11 residues. In germline, CDR1 is SGHRS, CDR2 YFSETQ. V dropped 3 bases and J dropped 10 bases, with 8 bases sitting between them. The CDR3 DNA reads TGCGCCAGCAGCTCGGAGTACGAGCAGTTCTTC. Protein sequence: CASSSEYEQFF.

This chain connects TRBV4-2 to TRBJ2-3; D perhaps matches TRBD2 (7 bases). Per germline, CDR1 LGHNA and CDR2 YNFKEQ. This CDR3 comprises 16 residues. V was cut by 1 base and J by 4 bases, with 15 bases left in between. The CDR3 here is CASSQARGGGADTQYF. The CDR3 DNA is TGTGCCAGCAGCCAAGCCAGAGGGGGGGGCGCAGATACGCAGTATTTT.

This rearrangement joins TRBV11-2 to TRBJ1-1; unclear D gene. CDR1 is SGHAT and CDR2 is FQNNGV in the germline V gene. V was shortened by 3 bases and J by 1 base, with 9 bases between the two germline ends. The CDR3 spans 14 residues. The CDR3 protein is CASSFPPRNTEAFF. DNA for the CDR3: TGTGCCAGCAGCTTTCCCCCGAGGAACACTGAAGCTTTCTTT. Full variable domain (rest looked up from reference TRBV11-2 and TRBJ1-1): EAGVAQSPRYKIIEKRQSVAFWCNPISGHATLYWYQQILGQGPKLLIQFQNNGVVDDSQLPKDRFSAERLKGVDSTLKIQPAKLEDSAVYLCASSFPPRNTEAFFGQGTRLTVV.